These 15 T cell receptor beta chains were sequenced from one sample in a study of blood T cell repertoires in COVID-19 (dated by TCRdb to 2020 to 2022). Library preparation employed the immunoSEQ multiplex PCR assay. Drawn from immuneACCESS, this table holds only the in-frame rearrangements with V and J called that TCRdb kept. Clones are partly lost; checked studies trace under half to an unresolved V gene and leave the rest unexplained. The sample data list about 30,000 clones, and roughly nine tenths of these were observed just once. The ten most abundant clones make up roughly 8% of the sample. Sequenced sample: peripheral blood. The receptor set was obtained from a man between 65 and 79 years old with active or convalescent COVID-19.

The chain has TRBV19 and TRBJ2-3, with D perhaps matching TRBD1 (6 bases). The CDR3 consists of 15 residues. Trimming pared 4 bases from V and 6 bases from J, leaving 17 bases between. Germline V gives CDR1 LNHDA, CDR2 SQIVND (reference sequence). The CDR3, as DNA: TGTGCCAGTAGTACAGGGACACTTCATTTGGATACGCAGTATTTT. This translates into CASSTGTLHLDTQYF.

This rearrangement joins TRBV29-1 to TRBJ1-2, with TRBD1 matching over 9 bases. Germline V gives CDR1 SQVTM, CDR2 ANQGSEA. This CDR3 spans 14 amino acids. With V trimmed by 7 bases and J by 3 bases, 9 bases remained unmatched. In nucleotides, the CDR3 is TGCAGCGCCACAGGGGGCTCTGGCGACTATGGCTACACCTTC. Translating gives CSATGGSGDYGYTF.

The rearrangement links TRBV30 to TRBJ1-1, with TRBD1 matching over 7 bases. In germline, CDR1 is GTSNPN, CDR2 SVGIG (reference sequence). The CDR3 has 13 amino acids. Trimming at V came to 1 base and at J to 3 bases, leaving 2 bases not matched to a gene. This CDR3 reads CAWSGQGDTEAFF. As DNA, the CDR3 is TGTGCCTGGAGTGGCCAGGGGGACACTGAAGCTTTCTTT.

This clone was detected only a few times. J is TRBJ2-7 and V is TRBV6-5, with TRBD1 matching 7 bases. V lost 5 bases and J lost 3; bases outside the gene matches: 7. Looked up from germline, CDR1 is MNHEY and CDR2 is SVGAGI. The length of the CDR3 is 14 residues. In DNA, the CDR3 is TGTGCCAGCAGTCCCCTGGGACAGAGCTACGAGCAGTACGTC. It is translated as CASSPLGQSYEQYV.

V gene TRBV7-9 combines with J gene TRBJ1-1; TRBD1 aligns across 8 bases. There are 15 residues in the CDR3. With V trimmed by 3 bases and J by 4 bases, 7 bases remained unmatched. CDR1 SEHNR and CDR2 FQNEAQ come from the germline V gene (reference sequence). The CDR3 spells CASSLTGVRGTEAFF. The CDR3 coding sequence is TGTGCCAGCAGCTTGACAGGGGTCCGGGGCACTGAAGCTTTCTTT.

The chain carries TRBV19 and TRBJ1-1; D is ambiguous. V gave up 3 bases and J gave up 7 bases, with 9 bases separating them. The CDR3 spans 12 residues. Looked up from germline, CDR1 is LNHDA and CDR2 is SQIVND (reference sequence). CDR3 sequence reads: CASSMTAGEAFF. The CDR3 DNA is TGTGCCAGTAGTATGACGGCGGGTGAAGCTTTCTTT.

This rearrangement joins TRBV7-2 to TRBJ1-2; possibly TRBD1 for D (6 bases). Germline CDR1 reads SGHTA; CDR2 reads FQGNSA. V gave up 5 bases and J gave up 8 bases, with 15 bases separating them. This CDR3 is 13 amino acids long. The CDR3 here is CASSPTGFGGYTF. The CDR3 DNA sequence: TGTGCCAGCAGCCCTACAGGGTTCGGCGGCTACACCTTC.

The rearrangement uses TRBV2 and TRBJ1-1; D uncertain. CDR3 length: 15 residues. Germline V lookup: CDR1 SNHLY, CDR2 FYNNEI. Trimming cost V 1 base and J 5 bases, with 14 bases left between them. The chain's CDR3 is CASSEVVGGGTEAFF. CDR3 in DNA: TGTGCCAGCAGTGAAGTCGTGGGAGGTGGAACTGAAGCTTTCTTT.

This CDR3 is CASRGQVAYEQYF. The CDR3 nucleotides read TGTGCCAGCAGGGGACAGGTCGCCTACGAGCAGTACTTC. The chain joins TRBV25-1 to TRBJ2-7, with 8 bases aligning to TRBD1. Germline-derived CDR1 and CDR2 are MGHDK and SYGVNS. V shed 6 bases and J 2 bases; nucleotides not matched to a gene: 3. This CDR3 region has 13 residues.

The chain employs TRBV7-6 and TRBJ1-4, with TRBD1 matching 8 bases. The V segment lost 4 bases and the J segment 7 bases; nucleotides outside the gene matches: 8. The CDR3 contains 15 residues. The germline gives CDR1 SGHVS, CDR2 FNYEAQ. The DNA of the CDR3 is TGTGCCAGCAGCTCAGGACAGGGTGTTGGTGAAAAACTGTTTTTT. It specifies CASSSGQGVGEKLFF. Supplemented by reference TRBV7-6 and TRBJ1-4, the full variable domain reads GAGVSQSPRYKVTKRGQDVALRCDPISGHVSLYWYRQALGQGPEFLTYFNYEAQQDKSGLPNDRFSAERPEGSISTLTIQRTEQRDSAMYRCASSSGQGVGEKLFFGSGTQLSVL.

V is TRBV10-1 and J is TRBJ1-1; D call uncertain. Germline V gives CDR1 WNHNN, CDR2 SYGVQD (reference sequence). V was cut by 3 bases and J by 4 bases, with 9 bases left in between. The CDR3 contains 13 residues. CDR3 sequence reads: CASSDQVGTEAFF. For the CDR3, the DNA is TGCGCCAGCAGTGACCAGGTTGGCACTGAAGCTTTCTTT.

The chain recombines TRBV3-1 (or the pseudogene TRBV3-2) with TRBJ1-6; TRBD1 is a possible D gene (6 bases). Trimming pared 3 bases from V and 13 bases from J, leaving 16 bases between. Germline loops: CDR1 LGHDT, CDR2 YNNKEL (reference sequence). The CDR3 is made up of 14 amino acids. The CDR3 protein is CASSHGTSSYPLHF. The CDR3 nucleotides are TGTGCCAGCAGCCATGGGACAAGTAGTTATCCCCTCCACTTT.

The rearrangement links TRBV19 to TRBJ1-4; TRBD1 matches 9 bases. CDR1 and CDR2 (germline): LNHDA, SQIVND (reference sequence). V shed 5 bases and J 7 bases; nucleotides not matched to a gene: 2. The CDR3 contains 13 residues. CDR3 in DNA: TGTGCCAGTAGTGGGACAGGGACTGAAAAACTGTTTTTT. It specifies CASSGTGTEKLFF.

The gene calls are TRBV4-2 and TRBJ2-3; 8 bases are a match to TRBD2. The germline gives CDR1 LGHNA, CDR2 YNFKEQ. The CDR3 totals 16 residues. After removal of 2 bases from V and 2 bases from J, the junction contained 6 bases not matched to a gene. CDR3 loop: CASSQLTSGATDTQYF. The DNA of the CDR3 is TGTGCCAGCAGCCAACTCACTAGCGGAGCCACAGATACGCAGTATTTT.

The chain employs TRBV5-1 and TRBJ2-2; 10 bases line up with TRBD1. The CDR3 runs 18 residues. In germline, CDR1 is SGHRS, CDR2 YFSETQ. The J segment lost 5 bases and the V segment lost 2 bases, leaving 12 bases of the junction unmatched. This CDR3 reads CASSFQVTGGVRTGELFF. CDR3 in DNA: TGCGCCAGCAGCTTCCAAGTGACAGGGGGCGTAAGGACCGGGGAGCTGTTTTTT.